A single sample is the source of the 22 T cell receptor beta chains below, sequenced in a study of blood T cell repertoires in COVID-19. Only in-frame clones appear in the TCRdb table, and some are missing; sequencing was by immunoSEQ multiplex PCR. The table lists a few hundred thousand clones, around 85% of them singletons. The source material was peripheral blood. These receptors came from a woman in her 70s with acute or convalescent COVID-19.

J is TRBJ1-5 and V is TRBV7-9; possibly TRBD1 for D (5 bases). V lost 5 bases, J lost 4 bases, and 9 bases lay in between. The germline V gene has CDR1 SEHNR and CDR2 FQNEAQ (reference sequence). CDR3 length equals 13 residues. The CDR3 sequence: CASSDSLNQPQHF. DNA of the CDR3: TGTGCCAGCAGCGACAGCCTTAATCAGCCCCAGCATTTT.

The chain recombines TRBV27 with TRBJ1-2; D is ambiguous. V was clipped by 3 bases and J by 5 bases, with 10 bases between them. Germline assignment: CDR1 MNHEY and CDR2 SMNVEV (reference sequence). CDR3 length: 13 residues. CDR3 sequence (DNA): TGTGCCAGCAGTTTCCGGGGTTGGTATGGCTACACCTTC. Translation: CASSFRGWYGYTF.

This rearrangement joins TRBV18 to TRBJ2-7; 7 positions match TRBD1. The CDR3 sequence is 14 residues long. Germline values: CDR1 KGHSH, CDR2 LQKENI. V gave up 4 bases and J gave up 4 bases; unmatched junction bases: 7. This chain's CDR3 is CASSQGRQGYEQYF. CDR3 sequence (DNA): TGTGCCAGCTCACAAGGGCGACAGGGATACGAGCAGTACTTC.

The chain is built from TRBV6-5 and TRBJ1-2, with no clear D. Trimming cost V 6 bases and J 2 bases, with 10 bases left between them. The CDR3 consists of 13 residues. Germline-derived CDR1 and CDR2 are MNHEY and SVGAGI. The DNA of the CDR3 is TGTGCCAGCAGGGTGGGAGACAACTATGGCTACACCTTC. Amino acids: CASRVGDNYGYTF.

V is TRBV2 and J is TRBJ2-5; 8 nucleotides line up with TRBD2. Germline V gene lookup returns CDR1 SNHLY and CDR2 FYNNEI. V gave up 1 base and J gave up 1 base; unmatched junction bases: 5. The CDR3 spans 16 residues. This CDR3 is CASSEGGGGFQETQYF. CDR3 DNA: TGTGCCAGCAGTGAAGGTGGCGGGGGGTTCCAAGAGACCCAGTACTTC.

This chain connects TRBV12-3 or TRBV12-4 to TRBJ1-5; TRBD1 agrees at 10 bases. V shed 9 bases, J shed 8 bases, and the junction held 7 bases outside the gene matches. CDR3 length: 13 amino acids. CDR3 residues: CASWTGGKKPQHF. The CDR3 DNA reads as TGTGCCAGTTGGACAGGGGGTAAGAAGCCCCAGCATTTT.

The V gene is TRBV3-1 (or the pseudogene TRBV3-2), the J gene TRBJ2-5, with 7 bases aligning to TRBD2. The CDR3 is made up of 14 amino acids. V shed 3 bases, J shed 3 bases, and the junction held 4 bases outside the gene matches. Per germline, CDR1 LGHDT and CDR2 YNNKEL (reference sequence). CDR3 in amino acids: CASSHRTREETQYF. The CDR3, as DNA: TGTGCCAGCAGCCACCGGACTAGAGAAGAGACCCAGTACTTC.

This chain connects TRBV29-1 to TRBJ1-2; D is perhaps TRBD1 (5 bases). Trimming took 6 bases from V and 8 from J, leaving 16 bases between them. CDR1 is SQVTM and CDR2 is ANQGSEA in the germline V gene. The CDR3 has 12 amino acids. CDR3 in DNA: TGCAGCGTCCCTCGACAGCAAGGGGGCTACACCTTC. It encodes CSVPRQQGGYTF.

The V and J genes are TRBV3-1 (or the pseudogene TRBV3-2) and TRBJ1-1, with TRBD1 identical over 8 bases. This CDR3 is 13 amino acids long. J lost 4 bases, V lost 7 bases, and 5 bases had no gene match. Germline V gene lookup returns CDR1 LGHDT and CDR2 YNNKEL (reference sequence). CDR3 nucleotides: TGTGCCAGCACGACAGGGGTTGGCACTGAAGCTTTCTTT. Its translation is CASTTGVGTEAFF.

CDR3: CASSLHRVGAFF. The CDR3 DNA is TGTGCCAGCAGCCTCCACAGGGTGGGGGCTTTCTTT. The V gene is TRBV16, the J gene TRBJ1-1; D possibly corresponds to TRBD1 (6 bases). CDR1 is KGHSY, CDR2 FQNENV, per germline. This CDR3 is 12 amino acids long. V was pared by 4 bases and J by 11 bases, with 14 bases between.

In its sample, this clone was seen once. J is TRBJ1-2 and V is TRBV28, with a possible D match to TRBD1 (5 bases). This CDR3 has 13 residues. Germline assignment: CDR1 MDHEN and CDR2 SYDVKM. V lost 2 bases and J 8 bases, leaving 12 bases between the germline ends. The CDR3 DNA is TGTGCCAGCAGTTTAAGGTGGGGCCTAGGCTACACCTTC. Amino acid sequence: CASSLRWGLGYTF.

This chain joins TRBV23-1 and TRBJ2-5; 9 bases match TRBD2. TRBV23-1 is an ORF, with its function uncertain. V gave up 0 bases and J gave up 4 bases; unmatched junction bases: 6. The CDR3 length is 16 residues. The CDR3 loop reads CASSQSGRGGRETQYF. Here the CDR3 DNA reads TGCGCCAGCAGTCAATCAGGGCGGGGGGGCCGAGAGACCCAGTACTTC.

The chain links TRBV9 to TRBJ2-1; 13 bases map to TRBD2. CDR1 and CDR2 from the germline V gene are SGDLS and YYNGEE. With 4 bases clipped from V and 0 bases from J, the junction kept 7 bases outside the gene matches. This CDR3 contains 18 residues. DNA of the CDR3: TGTGCCAGCAGCCACGGACTAGCGGGGGTAAACTCCTACAATGAGCAGTTCTTC. This gives the protein CASSHGLAGVNSYNEQFF.

This rearrangement joins TRBV7-3 to TRBJ2-2; D ambiguous. V lost 6 bases and J lost 6, with 8 bases in between. The length of the CDR3 is 12 residues. CDR1 is SGHTA, CDR2 FQGTGA, per germline. CDR3 protein: CASSPGAGELFF. CDR3 sequence (DNA): TGTGCCAGCAGTCCCGGAGCCGGGGAGCTGTTTTTT.

The chain has TRBV28 and TRBJ2-7; the D is unclear. This CDR3 is built from 14 residues. From germline, CDR1 is MDHEN and CDR2 SYDVKM. The V end was cut by 2 bases, the J end by 3 bases, with 11 bases between. The chain's CDR3 is CASSLDQSHYEQYF. The DNA for the CDR3 is TGTGCCAGCAGTTTAGATCAGTCCCACTACGAGCAGTACTTC.

This clone showed up just once. The J gene is TRBJ2-3, the V gene TRBV7-6, with 11 bases that match TRBD2. V shed 0 bases, J shed 2 bases, and the junction held 10 bases outside the gene matches. The CDR3 is 19 residues long. Germline V gene data show CDR1 as SGHVS and CDR2 as FNYEAQ. CDR3 sequence reads: CASSLADRLAGGYTDTQYF. The DNA of the CDR3 is TGTGCCAGCAGCTTAGCGGATCGGCTAGCGGGGGGATACACAGATACGCAGTATTTT.

The CDR3 DNA follows: TGCAGTGCTAGTGCGGGGGGGCCTGGGGCCAACGTCCTGACTTTC. Its translation: CSASAGGPGANVLTF. The chain couples TRBV20-1 to TRBJ2-6, with TRBD2 matching over 9 bases. Trimming cost V 3 bases and J 2 bases; bases outside gene matches: 2. CDR3 length: 15 amino acids. The V gene's germline CDR1 is DFQATT and CDR2 SNEGSKA (reference sequence).

This chain links TRBV19 with TRBJ2-4, with D unclear. The germline V and J ends were trimmed by 7 bases and 1 base, with 14 bases remaining between them. CDR1 and CDR2 (germline): LNHDA, SQIVND (reference sequence). CDR3 length equals 15 residues. The CDR3 sequence: CASTPSERAKNIQYF. CDR3 sequence (DNA): TGTGCCAGTACGCCAAGTGAGAGGGCCAAAAACATTCAGTACTTC.

The chain recombines TRBV6-5 with TRBJ1-5, with 7 nucleotides matching TRBD1. Germline V gene lookup returns CDR1 MNHEY and CDR2 SVGAGI. Trimming at V came to 5 bases and at J to 3 bases, leaving 4 bases not matched to a gene. The CDR3 totals 14 residues. The CDR3 loop reads CASSLGTDNQPQHF. CDR3 coding DNA: TGTGCCAGCAGTCTTGGGACAGACAATCAGCCCCAGCATTTT.

The gene calls are TRBV5-1 and TRBJ2-5; no clear D gene. Trimming shortened V by 0 bases and J by 5 bases, and 11 bases separated the two germline ends. Germline V lookup: CDR1 SGHRS, CDR2 YFSETQ. The CDR3 runs to 14 residues. CDR3 amino acids: CASSLDPNRETQYF. Written as DNA, the CDR3 is TGCGCCAGCAGCTTGGACCCTAATCGGGAGACCCAGTACTTC.

The chain is built from TRBV6-5 and TRBJ1-2; tentative D call: TRBD1 (6 bases). Trimming removed 6 bases at V and 5 bases at J, with 13 bases between. The CDR3 has 13 residues. Germline loops: CDR1 MNHEY, CDR2 SVGAGI. The DNA of the CDR3 is TGTGCCAGCAGCCACAGGGCTGGGTATGGCTACACCTTC. Protein: CASSHRAGYGYTF.

The chain links TRBV11-2 to TRBJ2-1; 7 positions match TRBD2. CDR1 SGHAT and CDR2 FQNNGV come from the germline V gene. The CDR3 covers 16 residues. V gave up 1 base and J gave up 0 bases; unmatched junction bases: 3. The CDR3 DNA reads as TGTGCCAGCAGCTTAGGGGACTACCCCTCCTACAATGAGCAGTTCTTC. It is translated as CASSLGDYPSYNEQFF.